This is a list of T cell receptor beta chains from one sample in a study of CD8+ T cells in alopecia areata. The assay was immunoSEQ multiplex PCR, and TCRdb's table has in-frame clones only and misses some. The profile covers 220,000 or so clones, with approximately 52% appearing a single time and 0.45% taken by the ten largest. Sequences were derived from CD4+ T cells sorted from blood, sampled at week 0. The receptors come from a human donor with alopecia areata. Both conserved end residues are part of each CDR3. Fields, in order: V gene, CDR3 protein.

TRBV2	CASSAPAGRETQYF
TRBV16	CASSQGTGIAKNIQYF
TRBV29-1	CSVHPGFGYEQYF
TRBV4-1	CASSQGRGREDEAFF
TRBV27	CASRSTWYQETQYF
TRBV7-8	CASSLRGQGGGRIHNEQFF
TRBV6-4	CASSNQGANTGELFF
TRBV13	CASSPPPRSSYNEQFF
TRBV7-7	CASSLDRNQPQHF
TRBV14	CASSQVRITGVMNTEAFF
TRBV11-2	CASSLDPGIAREQYF
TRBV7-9	CASSPLARQGTYEQYF
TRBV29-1	CSVGATNEKLFF
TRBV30	CAWRDGLAGAPQYF
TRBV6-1	CASSEAGQGGTDTQYF
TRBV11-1	CASSLRRGTEQYF
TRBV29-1	CSVAVTSGTYNEQFF
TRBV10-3	CAISSSGGPQETQYF
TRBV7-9	CASSLLGQGQYF
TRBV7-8	CASSFSDSNYGYTF